The rows below give T cell receptor beta chains drawn from one sample of a study of shared clonotypes between healthy human individuals. The assay was immunoSEQ multiplex PCR, and TCRdb's table has in-frame clones only and misses some. The table records about 1 million clones, around three quarters of them present only once. Specimen: memory CD4+ T cells from PBMCs. The source of these receptors is a man between 18 and 29 years old in good health. Some clones in this sample may be carry-over from other donors' samples. CDR3s include the opening cysteine and the closing phenylalanine or tryptophan. A D gene is named only where the DNA matches it firmly. Only part of the rows carry a size: once, few, many, or a class if the clone is expanded.

NA	TRBV5-1	NA	TRBJ2-7	CASSLEGRGVGEQYF	TGCGCCAGCAGCTTGGAGGGCAGGGGAGTGGGGGAGCAGTACTTC
NA	TRBV28	TRBD2	TRBJ2-7	CASTIGLASHEQYF	TGTGCCAGCACCATAGGACTAGCTTCCCACGAGCAGTACTTC
NA	TRBV5-6	NA	TRBJ2-2	CASSLPGGPGTGELFF	TGTGCCAGCAGCTTGCCCGGGGGCCCGGGCACCGGGGAGCTGTTTTTT
once	TRBV28	NA	TRBJ2-7	CASSLTLQRSQYF	TGTGCCAGCAGTTTAACCCTCCAGCGATCCCAGTACTTC
NA	TRBV6-6	TRBD1	TRBJ2-7	CASSSTGNPTYEQYF	TGTGCCAGCAGTTCGACAGGGAACCCTACCTACGAGCAGTACTTC
NA	TRBV7-3	TRBD2	TRBJ2-1	CASRRTSGNHNEQFF	TGTGCCAGCAGGAGGACTAGCGGGAACCACAATGAGCAGTTCTTC
once	TRBV7-9	NA	TRBJ1-2	CASSLLLAVGDYTF	TGTGCCAGCAGCTTACTTCTCGCGGTCGGCGACTACACCTTC
NA	TRBV11-2	NA	TRBJ2-3	CASSLTNPSTDTQYF	TGTGCCAGCAGCTTGACAAATCCCAGCACAGATACGCAGTATTTT
NA	TRBV4-1	NA	TRBJ2-7	CASSQDSVSRKRGNSYEQYF	TGCGCCAGCAGCCAAGATTCGGTATCGAGGAAACGGGGGAACTCCTACGAGCAGTACTTC
NA	TRBV5-6	TRBD1	TRBJ2-7	CASSFWGQTSYEQYF	TGTGCCAGCAGCTTTTGGGGACAGACCTCCTACGAGCAGTACTTC
NA	TRBV6-6	TRBD2	TRBJ2-1	CASSGTSGSTEQFF	TGTGCCAGCAGTGGGACTAGCGGGAGTACTGAGCAGTTCTTC
once	TRBV9	NA	TRBJ1-2	CASSPQRQGLTYGYTF	TGTGCCAGCAGCCCCCAACGGCAGGGGTTGACCTATGGCTACACCTTC
NA	TRBV2	NA	TRBJ2-7	CASSDLGLAGKGEQYF	TGTGCCAGCAGTGATTTGGGATTGGCAGGGAAGGGCGAGCAGTACTTC
NA	TRBV6-5	NA	TRBJ2-3	CASSYAAPGTDTQYF	TGTGCCAGCAGTTACGCGGCACCCGGCACAGATACGCAGTATTTT
NA	TRBV6-5	TRBD2	TRBJ2-7	CASMGREGPYEQYF	TGTGCCAGCATGGGTCGGGAGGGCCCCTACGAGCAGTACTTC
NA	TRBV7-2	NA	TRBJ2-2	CASSAQGPGITGELFF	TGTGCCAGCAGCGCACAAGGGCCGGGGATCACCGGGGAGCTGTTTTTT
NA	TRBV7-8	NA	TRBJ1-2	CASSSDGDGYTF	TGTGCCAGCAGCTCGGACGGTGATGGCTACACCTTC
NA	TRBV21-1	NA	TRBJ1-5	CASSKVIQCADSNQPQHF	TGTGCCAGCAGCAAAGTGATACAGTGCGCCGATAGCAATCAGCCCCAGCATTTT
NA	TRBV18	TRBD1	TRBJ1-4	CASSPQGSANEKLFF	TGTGCCAGCTCTCCACAGGGGTCAGCTAATGAAAAACTGTTTTTT
few	TRBV5-6	NA	TRBJ2-5	CASSLMAGMQETQYF	TGTGCCAGCAGCTTGATGGCGGGGATGCAAGAGACCCAGTACTTC
NA	TRBV25-1	TRBD2	TRBJ2-1	CASSELAGGRRSYNEQFF	TGTGCCAGCAGTGAACTAGCGGGAGGTAGGCGGTCCTACAATGAGCAGTTCTTC